These 13 T cell receptor beta chains came from one sample sequenced in a study of blood T cells in healthy people across ages. Sample-barcoded 5' priming and a J-beta primer mix drove a second PCR of about 7 to 11 cycles. TCRdb fed the 5' RACE reads into MiXCR, producing one record per CDR3 protein. The repertoire holds about 600,000 distinct CDR3 sequences, roughly 48% seen once, with about 26% in the top ten. Material: blood. The receptors come from a man older than 75 in good health.

Notes on this clonotype: Since a much larger clone is just one base distant, this may be a read error. The chain recombines TRBV6-5 with TRBJ2-3, with 8 positions matching TRBD1. There are 14 residues in the CDR3. Trimming cost V 4 bases and J 5 bases; bases outside gene matches: 5. Germline loops: CDR1 MNHEY, CDR2 SVGAGI. The CDR3 DNA sequence: TGTGCCAGCAGTTTGGTGACAGGGGTAGATACGCAGTATTTT. It specifies CASSLVTGVDTQYF.

The chain employs TRBV11-2 and TRBJ2-7; 8 bases agree with TRBD1. The CDR3 sequence is 14 residues long. V shed 5 bases, J shed 2 bases, and the junction held 5 bases outside the gene matches. Germline CDR1 and CDR2: SGHAT and FQNNGV. This chain's CDR3 is CASSAQTGAYEQYF. Here the CDR3 DNA reads TGTGCCAGCAGCGCACAGACAGGGGCCTACGAGCAGTACTTC. The whole variable domain, remainder taken from reference TRBV11-2 and TRBJ2-7, is EAGVAQSPRYKIIEKRQSVAFWCNPISGHATLYWYQQILGQGPKLLIQFQNNGVVDDSQLPKDRFSAERLKGVDSTLKIQPAKLEDSAVYLCASSAQTGAYEQYFGPGTRLTVT.

The chain joins TRBV4-2 to TRBJ1-1; tentatively, D is TRBD1 (5 bases). This CDR3 comprises 14 residues. V was pared by 1 base and J by 0 bases, with 6 bases between. Germline V lookup: CDR1 LGHNA, CDR2 YNFKEQ. CDR3 residues: CASSQGDLNTEAFF. In nucleotides, the CDR3 is TGTGCCAGCAGCCAAGGGGACCTGAACACTGAAGCTTTCTTT.

The chain recombines TRBV7-9 with TRBJ2-1, with D possibly TRBD2 on 5 matching bases. V was pared by 1 base and J by 4 bases, with 11 bases between. CDR1 and CDR2 from the germline V gene are SEHNR and FQNEAQ (reference sequence). The CDR3 has 15 amino acids. The CDR3: CASSLVVLGYNEQFF. CDR3 in DNA: TGTGCCAGCAGCTTAGTTGTACTAGGGTACAATGAGCAGTTCTTC.

This chain joins TRBV6-5 and TRBJ2-5, with TRBD1 matching over 11 bases. With V trimmed by 2 bases and J by 5 bases, 10 bases remained unmatched. The CDR3 sequence is 17 residues long. In germline, CDR1 is MNHEY, CDR2 SVGAGI. CDR3 sequence: CASSYGCGTGGMETQYF. The CDR3 nucleotides are TGTGCCAGCAGTTACGGGTGTGGGACAGGGGGGATGGAGACCCAGTACTTC.

This clonotype appeared once. The chain employs TRBV5-1 and TRBJ2-3, with D unresolved. This CDR3 comprises 16 residues. Per the germline V gene, CDR1 is SGHRS and CDR2 is YFSETQ. Trimming cost V 0 bases and J 6 bases, with 17 bases left between them. The CDR3 coding sequence is TGCGCCAGCAGCTTGGGAGCACTGGCGTCTGGGGATACGCAGTATTTT. Protein product: CASSLGALASGDTQYF.

The sample holds a few counts of this clonotype. V usage is TRBV7-2 and J usage is TRBJ2-5; no clear D gene. Trimming stripped 3 bases from V and 4 bases from J, with 6 bases between. This CDR3 comprises 12 residues. The germline CDR1 and CDR2 sequences are SGHTA and FQGNSA. The CDR3 reads CASSFSAETQYF. Here the CDR3 DNA reads TGTGCCAGCAGCTTCTCGGCAGAGACCCAGTACTTC.

The V gene is TRBV5-1, the J gene TRBJ2-1; TRBD2 matches 16 bases. Germline V gene sequence: CDR1 SGHRS, CDR2 YFSETQ. The CDR3 loop spans 19 amino acids. The ends lost 0 bases at V and 1 base at J; junction bases unmatched: 4. CDR3 sequence (DNA): TGCGCCAGCAGCTTGGCCGGGACTAGCGGGGGGGGATCCTACAATGAGCAGTTCTTC. Translated: CASSLAGTSGGGSYNEQFF.

The chain joins TRBV29-1 to TRBJ2-5, with TRBD1 matching over 9 bases. TRBJ2-7 explains the end of the DNA better; the J call may be wrong. The CDR3 extends over 12 amino acids. Germline V gene lookup returns CDR1 SQVTM and CDR2 ANQGSEA. In DNA form, the CDR3 reads TGCAGCGCCGGGACAGGGCTCAACGAGCAGTACTTC. It encodes CSAGTGLNEQYF.

V gene TRBV9 combines with J gene TRBJ1-6; 8 bases map to TRBD1. V lost 3 bases to trimming and J lost 10 bases; unmatched junction nucleotides: 6. This CDR3 contains 14 residues. Germline V lookup: CDR1 SGDLS, CDR2 YYNGEE. The CDR3 here is CASSAGQAGSPLHF. Here the CDR3 DNA reads TGTGCCAGCAGCGCGGGACAGGCGGGGTCACCCCTCCACTTT.

This clonotype occurred a few times. This chain joins TRBV11-1 and TRBJ2-7; TRBD1 agrees at 10 bases. Germline CDR1 is SGHAT and CDR2 is FQDESV (reference sequence). The CDR3 sequence is 15 residues long. The ends lost 4 bases at V and 3 bases at J; junction bases unmatched: 6. CDR3 coding DNA: TGTGCCAGCAGCTCGCGGGACAGGGGCGACTACGAGCAGTACTTC. Translated: CASSSRDRGDYEQYF.

V gene TRBV29-1 combines with J gene TRBJ2-5, with TRBD1 matching 10 bases. The CDR3 contains 12 residues. Germline lookup yields CDR1 SQVTM and CDR2 ANQGSEA. Trimming cost V 3 bases and J 6 bases; bases outside gene matches: 1. As DNA, the CDR3 is TGCAGCGTTGATGACAGGGGGCAGACCCAGTACTTC. Protein sequence: CSVDDRGQTQYF.

This clonotype was seen a few times. V gene TRBV2 combines with J gene TRBJ2-5, with 11 bases fitting TRBD1. From germline, CDR1 is SNHLY and CDR2 FYNNEI. Trimming took 5 bases from V and 5 from J; bases not matched to a gene: 7. This CDR3 has 15 amino acids. The CDR3 DNA follows: TGTGCCAGCAGTACCGGGACAGGGGGTCGGGAGACCCAGTACTTC. It specifies CASSTGTGGRETQYF.